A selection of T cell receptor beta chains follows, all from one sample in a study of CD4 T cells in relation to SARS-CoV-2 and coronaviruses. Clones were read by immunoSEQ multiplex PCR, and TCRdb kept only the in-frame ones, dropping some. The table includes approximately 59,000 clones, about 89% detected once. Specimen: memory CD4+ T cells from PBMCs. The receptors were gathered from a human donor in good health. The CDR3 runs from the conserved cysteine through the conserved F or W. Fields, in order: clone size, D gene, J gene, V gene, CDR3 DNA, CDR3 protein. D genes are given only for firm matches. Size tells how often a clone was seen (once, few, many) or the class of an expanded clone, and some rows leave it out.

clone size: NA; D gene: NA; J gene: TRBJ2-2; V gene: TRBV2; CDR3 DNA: TGTGCCAGCAATCGCCAAGGGACTTTATTCGGGGAGCTGTTTTTT; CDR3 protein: CASNRQGTLFGELFF
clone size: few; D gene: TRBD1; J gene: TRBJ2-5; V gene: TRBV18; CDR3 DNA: TGTGCCAGCTCCCCTGTAGGGGGCTGGGAGACCCAGTACTTC; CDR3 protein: CASSPVGGWETQYF
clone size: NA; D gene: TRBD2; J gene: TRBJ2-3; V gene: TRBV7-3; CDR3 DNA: TGTGCCAGCAGCAAAGGAGGAGGGACTAGTGTAGATACGCAGTATTTT; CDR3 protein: CASSKGGGTSVDTQYF
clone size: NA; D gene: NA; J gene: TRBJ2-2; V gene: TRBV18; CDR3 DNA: TGTGCCAGCTCACCGTTCCGGGGGGCGAAGGCCGGGGAGCTGTTTTTT; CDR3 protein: CASSPFRGAKAGELFF
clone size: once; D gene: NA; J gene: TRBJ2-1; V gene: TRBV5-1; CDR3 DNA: TGCGCCAGCAGCCAGCTGCTTTTGTTGGGGGCCCCCAACAATGAGCAGTTCTTC; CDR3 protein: CASSQLLLLGAPNNEQFF
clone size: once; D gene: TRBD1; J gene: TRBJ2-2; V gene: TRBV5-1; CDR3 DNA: TGCGCCAGCAGCCTAGACAGGGGCGGTGGCACCGGGGAGCTGTTTTTT; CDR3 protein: CASSLDRGGGTGELFF
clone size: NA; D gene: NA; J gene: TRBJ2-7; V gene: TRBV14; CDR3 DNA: TGTGCCAGCAGCCAGGCCGGGACAACTTCCTACGAGCAGTACTTC; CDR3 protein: CASSQAGTTSYEQYF
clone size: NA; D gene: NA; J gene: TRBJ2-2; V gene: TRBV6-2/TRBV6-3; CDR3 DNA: TGTGCCAGCAGTTACTGGGACTCGCCGAACACCGGGGAGCTGTTTTTT; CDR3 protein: CASSYWDSPNTGELFF
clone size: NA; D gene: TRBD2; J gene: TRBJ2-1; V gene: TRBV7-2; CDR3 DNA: TGTGCCAGCAGCTCGCCTCCGGGACTACACAATGAGCAGTTCTTC; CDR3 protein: CASSSPPGLHNEQFF
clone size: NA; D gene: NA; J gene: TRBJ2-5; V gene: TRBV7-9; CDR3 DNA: TGTGCCAGCAGCTTTTCGGCGACCCAGTACTTC; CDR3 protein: CASSFSATQYF
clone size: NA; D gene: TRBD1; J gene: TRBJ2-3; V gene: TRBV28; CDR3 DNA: TGTGCCAGCAGTCTCAAGACAGGGGCCACAGATACGCAGTATTTT; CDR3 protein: CASSLKTGATDTQYF
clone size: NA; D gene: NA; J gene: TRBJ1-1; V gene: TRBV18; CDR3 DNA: TGTGCCAGCTCACCACCGAATCATTACAGCCGGGGGGGCACTGAAGCTTTCTTT; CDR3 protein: CASSPPNHYSRGGTEAFF
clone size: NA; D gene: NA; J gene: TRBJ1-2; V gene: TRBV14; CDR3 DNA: TGTGCCAGCAGCCAAGATTACTTCAGCCCTGGGCGGCATGGCTACACCTTC; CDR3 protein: CASSQDYFSPGRHGYTF
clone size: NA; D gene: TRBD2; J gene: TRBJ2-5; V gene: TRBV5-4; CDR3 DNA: TGTGCCAGCAGCTCACGGACTAGCGGGGGAGAGACCCAGTACTTC; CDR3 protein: CASSSRTSGGETQYF
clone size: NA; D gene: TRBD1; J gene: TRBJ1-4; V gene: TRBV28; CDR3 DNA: TGTGCCAGCAGACCAGACAGGGCGGCAGGGGAAAAACTGTTTTTT; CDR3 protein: CASRPDRAAGEKLFF
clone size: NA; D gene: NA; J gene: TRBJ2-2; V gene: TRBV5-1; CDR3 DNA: TGCGCCAGCAAGCTCGGGACCACCAACACCGGGGAGCTGTTTTTT; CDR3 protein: CASKLGTTNTGELFF
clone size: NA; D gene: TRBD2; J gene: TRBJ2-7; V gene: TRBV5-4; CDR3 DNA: TGTGCCAGCAGTAGACGGACTAGCGGGCAAATCTACGAGCAGTACTTC; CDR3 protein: CASSRRTSGQIYEQYF
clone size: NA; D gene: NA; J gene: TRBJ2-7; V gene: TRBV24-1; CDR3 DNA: TGTGCCACCAGTGATTTGAAGGGGTACGAGCAGTACTTC; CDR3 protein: CATSDLKGYEQYF
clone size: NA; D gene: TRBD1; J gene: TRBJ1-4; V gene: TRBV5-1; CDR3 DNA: TGCGCCAGCAGCGCCGACTACAGGGGCTCTAATGAAAAACTGTTTTTT; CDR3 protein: CASSADYRGSNEKLFF
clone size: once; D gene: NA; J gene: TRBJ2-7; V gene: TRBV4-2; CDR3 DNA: TGTGCCAGCAGCCCGAGCTCCTACGAGCAGTACTTC; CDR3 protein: CASSPSSYEQYF
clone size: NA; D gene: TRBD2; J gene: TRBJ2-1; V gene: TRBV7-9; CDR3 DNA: TGTGCCAGCAGCCAATATACTAGCGGAGAGTACAATGAGCAGTTCTTC; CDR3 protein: CASSQYTSGEYNEQFF